The following is a T cell receptor beta chain sequence with its context. Its target is unknown. The source of the sample is a study of cytomegalovirus exposure and HLA in healthy donors. Study outcomes and limitations: Data from an earlier analysis indicated that most TCR beta V segments were productive either about 90% or about 30% of the time.

Both 60 Vbeta primers and 13 Jbeta primers went into the PCR. The table came from immunoSEQ multiplex PCR; TCRdb's copy has only in-frame clones and leaves some out. The repertoire holds 150,000 or so clones, with roughly three quarters as singletons. Material for sequencing was PBMCs. This receptor was taken from a man aged 25 to 40 in good health and CMV-seropositive.

The CDR3 protein is CASRTGRVARGFF. CDR3 DNA sequence: TGTGCCAGCAGGACAGGCAGGGTGGCTAGGGGTTTCTTT. The rearrangement links TRBV28 to TRBJ1-1, with TRBD1 as a possible D gene (6 bases). This CDR3 contains 13 residues. Trimming took off 6 bases at V and 13 bases at J, with 21 bases between the two ends. Germline V gene lookup returns CDR1 MDHEN and CDR2 SYDVKM.